The 6 T cell receptor beta chains listed next were all sequenced from one sample in a study of T cell responses to AZD1222 COVID-19 vaccine listed by TCRdb under 2021. In light of the paper, this sample's time point label describes: baseline before first vaccination. Library preparation employed the immunoSEQ multiplex PCR assay. TCRdb stores this immuneACCESS table with in-frame sequences only. Part of the clones is absent; in the studies checked, under half of the shortfall reflects unresolved V genes, and no reason is known for the rest. The sample table contains 90,000 to 150,000 clones; only one count was recorded for about 90% of them. The ten largest account for 8.4% of the sample. This sample comprised peripheral blood, obtained on day 0 of AZD1222 vaccination. These receptors were collected from an adult in good health.

CDR3 sequence reads: CAQDGWAGSYRSNQPQHF. As DNA, the CDR3 is TGTGCCCAGGACGGTTGGGCAGGGTCGTACCGAAGCAATCAGCCCCAGCATTTT. The J gene is TRBJ1-5, the V gene TRBV24-1; maybe TRBD1 (5 bases). V dropped 12 bases and J dropped 1 base, with 27 bases sitting between them. From germline, CDR1 is KGHDR and CDR2 SFDVKD. This CDR3 is built from 18 residues.

This clone was seen a few times. J is TRBJ1-3 and V is TRBV4-1; D call uncertain. V lost 4 bases and J lost 4, with 17 bases in between. The CDR3 covers 16 residues. CDR1 MGHRA and CDR2 YSYEKL come from the germline V gene. The CDR3 region is CASSRVAGLGGNTIYF. CDR3 bases: TGCGCCAGCAGCCGAGTGGCCGGGTTGGGGGGAAACACCATATATTTT.

This clone was detected only a few times. The chain has TRBV7-9 and TRBJ2-1; TRBD2 might be the D (5 bases). V was cut by 1 base and J by 8 bases, with 12 bases left in between. The CDR3 totals 14 residues. Germline V lookup: CDR1 SEHNR, CDR2 FQNEAQ (reference sequence). The CDR3 sequence is CASSLGGEWYEQFF. CDR3 nucleotides: TGTGCCAGCAGCTTAGGGGGAGAATGGTATGAGCAGTTCTTC.

The chain recombines TRBV3-1 (or the pseudogene TRBV3-2) with TRBJ2-5; 9 positions agree with TRBD2. The CDR3 loop spans 16 amino acids. V was pared by 5 bases and J by 2 bases, with 9 bases of the junction left unmatched. Germline CDR1 LGHDT, CDR2 YNNKEL (reference sequence). The CDR3 nucleotides read TGTGCCAGCAGCGTCGCGGGAGGGCCAAAACAAGAGACCCAGTACTTC. Amino acids: CASSVAGGPKQETQYF.

J is TRBJ1-5 and V is TRBV2; D gene unclear. The CDR3 extends over 15 amino acids. Germline assignment: CDR1 SNHLY and CDR2 FYNNEI. Trimming cost V 7 bases and J 0 bases, with 13 bases left between them. CDR3 DNA: TGTGCCAGCACCAAAGGATCTTATAGCAATCAGCCCCAGCATTTT. Its translation is CASTKGSYSNQPQHF.

V is TRBV29-1 and J is TRBJ1-3; TRBD1 is a possible D gene (5 bases). This CDR3 is 14 amino acids long. The V end lost 7 bases, the J end lost 4 bases, and 17 bases lay between the germline ends. CDR1 and CDR2 (germline): SQVTM, ANQGSEA. DNA of the CDR3: TGCAGCGCCCTGACAGTTTTAAACGGAAACACCATATATTTT. Its translation: CSALTVLNGNTIYF.